The TCR beta chain under discussion was sequenced for a study of T-cell memory formation after mild COVID-19. Findings of the study overall: Some clones that responded turned up in pre-infection memory, which suggests that cross-reactive memory joined in.

V was shortened by 4 bases and J by 4 bases, with 10 bases between the two germline ends. Germline V lookup: CDR1 GTSNPN, CDR2 SVGIG (reference sequence). There are 12 residues in the CDR3. This clonotype was recorded a few times. Its antigen is not identified. TCRdb processed the 5' RACE reads anew with MiXCR; each CDR3 protein has one entry. Seen here are about 420,000 distinct CDR3 sequences, under 25% observed once, and the top ten hold around 13%. Sequencing was done on a sample of PBMCs or a T cell subset sorted from them (not recorded which). The TCR sequence derives from an adult woman who had mild COVID-19 (a few samples of this study predate the infection). Cell type and time point are not known. This chain uses TRBV30 with TRBJ1-1; the D gene is possibly TRBD1 (6 bases). CDR3: CAWNRESTEAFF. CDR3 bases: TGTGCCTGGAACAGGGAAAGCACTGAAGCTTTCTTT.